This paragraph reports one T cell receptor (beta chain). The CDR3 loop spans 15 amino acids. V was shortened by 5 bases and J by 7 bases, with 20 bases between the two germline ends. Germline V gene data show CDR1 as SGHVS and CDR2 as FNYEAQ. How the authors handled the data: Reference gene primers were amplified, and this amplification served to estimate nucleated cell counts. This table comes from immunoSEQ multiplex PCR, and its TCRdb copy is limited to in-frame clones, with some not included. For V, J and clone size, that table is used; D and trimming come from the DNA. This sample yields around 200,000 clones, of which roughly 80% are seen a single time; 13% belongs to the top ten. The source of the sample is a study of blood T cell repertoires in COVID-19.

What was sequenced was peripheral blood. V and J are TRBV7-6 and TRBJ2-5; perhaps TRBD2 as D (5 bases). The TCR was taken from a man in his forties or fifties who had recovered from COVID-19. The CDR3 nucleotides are TGTGCCAGCAGCCAATCGAGGCAGGAGGAAAGGACCCAGTACTTC. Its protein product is CASSQSRQEERTQYF.